The present entry profiles one TCR beta chain with its context. Germline V gene lookup returns CDR1 SGHNT and CDR2 YENEEA. Trimming at V came to 5 bases and at J to 4 bases, leaving 9 bases not matched to a gene. This CDR3 has 16 amino acids. TCRdb's copy holds only in-frame clones and misses some; the assay was immunoSEQ multiplex PCR. The table includes about 76,000 clones, about four fifths detected once. The entry originates in a study of radiotherapy plus CTLA-4 blockade in lung cancer. Study-wide background: Objective responses emerged in 15% to 20% of patients, and 30% to 40% attained disease control.

The material sequenced was peripheral blood, taken from a patient treated with radiotherapy plus ipilimumab. This receptor was obtained from a human donor with non-small cell lung cancer who had stable disease on radiotherapy plus ipilimumab. The rearrangement joins TRBV11-3 to TRBJ2-5, with 11 positions matching TRBD2. The CDR3 DNA follows: TGTGCCAGCAGCCCCGGACTAGCGGGTACCCGAGAGACCCAGTACTTC. This gives the protein CASSPGLAGTRETQYF.